These 32 T cell receptor beta chains came from one sample sequenced in a study of blood T cell repertoires in COVID-19 (dated by TCRdb to between 2020 and 2021). Library preparation employed the immunoSEQ multiplex PCR assay. Held by TCRdb, this immuneACCESS table contains in-frame sequences only and omits some clones. Under half of the omission traces to an unresolved V gene where checked; the cause of the rest is unknown. Counted in this sample were approximately 300,000 clones; approximately 90% of them appeared once. Approximately 4% of the sample belongs to the ten largest clones. Sequenced material: peripheral blood. The receptors were gathered from a woman aged 50 to 65 with active or convalescent COVID-19.

The chain combines TRBV7-2 with TRBJ2-7, with TRBD2 matching over 8 bases. This CDR3 contains 14 residues. CDR1 is SGHTA, CDR2 FQGNSA, per germline. The V segment lost 2 bases and the J segment 5 bases; nucleotides outside the gene matches: 5. CDR3 loop: CASSLWREENEQYF. The CDR3 region has the DNA TGTGCCAGCAGCTTATGGCGGGAGGAGAACGAGCAGTACTTC. The complete variable domain, with remaining parts taken from reference TRBV7-2 and TRBJ2-7, reads GAGVSQSPSNKVTEKGKDVELRCDPISGHTALYWYRQSLGQGLEFLIYFQGNSAPDKSGLPSDRFSAERTGGSVSTLTIQRTQQEDSAVYLCASSLWREENEQYFGPGTRLTVT.

The chain couples TRBV9 to TRBJ2-1, with 11 bases fitting TRBD2. The CDR3 contains 17 residues. Germline assignment: CDR1 SGDLS and CDR2 YYNGEE. V shed 0 bases, J shed 5 bases, and the junction held 7 bases outside the gene matches. CDR3 region: CASSVGGGTSGNNEQFF. CDR3 sequence (DNA): TGTGCCAGCAGCGTAGGAGGGGGGACTAGCGGTAACAATGAGCAGTTCTTC.

This chain joins TRBV6-5 and TRBJ1-1, with no clear D. CDR1 and CDR2 from the germline V gene are MNHEY and SVGAGI. CDR3 length equals 14 residues. Between the trimmed V and J ends, which lost 8 bases and 5 bases, there was a span of 18 bases. In DNA, the CDR3 is TGTGCCAGCTTATTGGGCAGGTGGTCAACTGAAGCTTTCTTT. Translated: CASLLGRWSTEAFF.

The DNA of the CDR3 is TGTGCCAGCAGCCACGGACAGGGGGGCTCACCCCTCCACTTT. Amino acids: CASSHGQGGSPLHF. The chain is built from TRBV7-2 and TRBJ1-6, with 10 nucleotides matching TRBD1. This CDR3 is built from 14 residues. The V segment lost 5 bases and the J segment 10 bases; nucleotides outside the gene matches: 5. The germline V gene has CDR1 SGHTA and CDR2 FQGNSA.

The DNA of the CDR3 is TGTGCCAGCACCGCGAGGGGGGGGGACTTCTACGAGCAGTACTTC. As protein: CASTARGGDFYEQYF. The V call is TRBV3-1 (or the pseudogene TRBV3-2), the J call TRBJ2-7; D perhaps matches TRBD2 (7 bases). The germline V gene has CDR1 LGHDT and CDR2 YNNKEL (reference sequence). V lost 7 bases and J 3 bases, leaving 19 bases between the germline ends. This CDR3 has 15 residues.

The chain has TRBV6-5 and TRBJ2-2, with 8 nucleotides matching TRBD1. Germline loops: CDR1 MNHEY, CDR2 SVGAGI. Losses at the gene ends were 4 bases for V and 2 bases for J; bases not matched to a gene: 3. There are 15 residues in the CDR3. CDR3 protein: CASSLGQANTGELFF. Here the CDR3 DNA reads TGTGCCAGCAGTTTGGGACAGGCTAACACCGGGGAGCTGTTTTTT.

The chain recombines TRBV5-1 with TRBJ2-1; TRBD2 might be the D (6 bases). CDR3 length equals 15 residues. V lost 4 bases to trimming and J lost 0 bases, with 11 bases between them. Looked up from germline, CDR1 is SGHRS and CDR2 is YFSETQ. CDR3 in DNA: TGCGCCAGCAGCCCGGGGGATAGCTCCTACAATGAGCAGTTCTTC. It translates to CASSPGDSSYNEQFF. The entire variable domain, with the rest obtained from reference TRBV5-1 and TRBJ2-1, is as follows: KAGVTQTPRYLIKTRGQQVTLSCSPISGHRSVSWYQQTPGQGLQFLFEYFSETQRNKGNFPGRFSGRQFSNSRSEMNVSTLELGDSALYLCASSPGDSSYNEQFFGPGTRLTVL.

The chain joins TRBV7-9 to TRBJ2-7, with D unclear. From germline, CDR1 is SEHNR and CDR2 FQNEAQ (reference sequence). This CDR3 has 14 amino acids. V lost 3 bases, J lost 2 bases, and 11 bases lay in between. The DNA for the CDR3 is TGTGCCAGCAGCTTGTCTCCAAGCCCCTACGAGCAGTACTTC. Residues: CASSLSPSPYEQYF.

The chain employs TRBV19 and TRBJ2-1, with 7 bases lining up with TRBD2. This CDR3 is built from 16 residues. Germline V gene data show CDR1 as LNHDA and CDR2 as SQIVND (reference sequence). Trimming took 4 bases from V and 1 from J; bases not matched to a gene: 7. The CDR3 region has the DNA TGTGCCAGTAGTAACCCGGGGGGTACGTCCTACAATGAGCAGTTCTTC. It yields the protein CASSNPGGTSYNEQFF. The full variable domain, its missing parts supplied by reference TRBV19 and TRBJ2-1, is DGGITQSPKYLFRKEGQNVTLSCEQNLNHDAMYWYRQDPGQGLRLIYYSQIVNDFQKGDIAEGYSVSREKKESFPLTVTSAQKNPTAFYLCASSNPGGTSYNEQFFGPGTRLTVL.

The gene calls are TRBV10-3 and TRBJ2-1; D might be TRBD1 (5 bases). Germline V CDR1 and CDR2: ENHRY, SYGVKD. Between the trimmed V and J ends, which lost 0 bases and 8 bases, there was a span of 11 bases. This CDR3 has 14 amino acids. In nucleotides, the CDR3 is TGTGCCATCAGTGAGTCAGCAGGGATCCATGAGCAGTTCTTC. Translating it yields CAISESAGIHEQFF.

The chain couples TRBV6-5 to TRBJ2-7; D is perhaps TRBD1 (6 bases). V was cut by 0 bases and J by 2 bases, with 14 bases left in between. The CDR3 is 16 amino acids. Germline CDR1 and CDR2: MNHEY and SVGAGI. The chain's CDR3 is CASSYSTGSPTYEQYF. The CDR3 DNA reads as TGTGCCAGCAGTTACTCTACAGGGAGCCCCACCTACGAGCAGTACTTC.

The rearrangement joins TRBV2 to TRBJ1-6, with D maybe TRBD1 (6 bases). The germline gives CDR1 SNHLY, CDR2 FYNNEI. Trimming shortened V by 6 bases and J by 0 bases, and 15 bases separated the two germline ends. This CDR3 has 17 residues. The CDR3 coding sequence is TGTGCCAGCAGCGACCACAGGGTCGGCTCCTATAATTCACCCCTCCACTTT. The encoded protein is CASSDHRVGSYNSPLHF.

The chain joins TRBV7-9 to TRBJ1-4; a possible D gene is TRBD1 (5 bases). Germline V lookup: CDR1 SEHNR, CDR2 FQNEAQ (reference sequence). This CDR3 contains 15 residues. Deletions cut 5 bases from V and 7 bases from J, with 17 bases between. The CDR3 is CASSLPRGRGEKLFF. CDR3 DNA: TGTGCCAGCAGCCTCCCCCGAGGGAGGGGTGAAAAACTGTTTTTT.

The chain combines TRBV4-3 with TRBJ2-1; a weak D match, TRBD1 (6 bases). Germline V gene lookup returns CDR1 LGHNA and CDR2 YSLEER. V gave up 3 bases and J gave up 5 bases, with 14 bases separating them. CDR3 size: 15 residues. Here the CDR3 DNA reads TGCGCCAGCAGCCACCATTTGACAGGCGACAATGAGCAGTTCTTC. Amino acid sequence: CASSHHLTGDNEQFF.

The V gene is TRBV19, the J gene TRBJ2-1, with 8 bases that match TRBD2. Germline V lookup: CDR1 LNHDA, CDR2 SQIVND (reference sequence). Trimming at V came to 5 bases and at J to 3 bases, leaving 15 bases not matched to a gene. This CDR3 contains 18 residues. The CDR3 sequence is CASSSPNSGMRFYNEQFF. The CDR3 nucleotides are TGTGCCAGTAGTTCTCCAAATAGCGGGATGCGGTTCTACAATGAGCAGTTCTTC.

This clone was seen a single time. The chain joins TRBV6-5 to TRBJ1-2; D perhaps matches TRBD1 (5 bases). In germline, CDR1 is MNHEY, CDR2 SVGAGI. V gave up 0 bases and J gave up 2 bases, with 7 bases separating them. The CDR3 is 14 amino acids. CDR3 loop: CASSYSNRNYGYTF. The CDR3 DNA sequence: TGTGCCAGCAGTTACTCGAACAGGAACTATGGCTACACCTTC.

V usage is TRBV6-2 or TRBV6-3 and J usage is TRBJ2-1, with D perhaps TRBD2 (5 bases). CDR3 size: 17 residues. V was shortened by 0 bases and J by 7 bases, with 19 bases between the two germline ends. Germline V gene sequence: CDR1 MNHEY, CDR2 SVGEGT. CDR3 sequence reads: CASSYSAGLAIVNEQFF. CDR3 nucleotide sequence: TGTGCCAGCAGTTACTCGGCGGGCCTAGCAATTGTTAATGAGCAGTTCTTC.

This chain connects TRBV30 to TRBJ2-2; 10 nucleotides line up with TRBD1. V lost 0 bases to trimming and J lost 6 bases; unmatched junction nucleotides: 4. This CDR3 region has 15 residues. Germline V gene lookup returns CDR1 GTSNPN and CDR2 SVGIG (reference sequence). The CDR3 is CAWSVLGTGAGELFF. CDR3 nucleotides: TGTGCCTGGAGTGTACTCGGGACAGGGGCCGGGGAGCTGTTTTTT.

In nucleotides, the CDR3 is TGTGCCAGCACCGGACTGCGCCCGGAGACCCAGTACTTC. Translating it yields CASTGLRPETQYF. The chain employs TRBV2 and TRBJ2-5; D may be TRBD2 (5 bases). From germline, CDR1 is SNHLY and CDR2 FYNNEI. Between the trimmed V and J ends, which lost 7 bases and 5 bases, there was a span of 14 bases. The CDR3 consists of 13 residues.

V gene TRBV18 combines with J gene TRBJ2-2; perhaps TRBD2 as D (7 bases). V was cut by 3 bases and J by 8 bases, with 19 bases left in between. The CDR3 extends over 16 amino acids. Germline lookup yields CDR1 KGHSH and CDR2 LQKENI. In DNA, the CDR3 is TGTGCCAGCTCACCTACCGCCCGGGGGGCACGTGGGGAGCTGTTTTTT. Translated, it gives CASSPTARGARGELFF.

The chain joins TRBV4-1 to TRBJ2-3; D ambiguous. Trimming removed 5 bases at V and 6 bases at J, with 9 bases between. The CDR3 sequence is 12 residues long. From germline, CDR1 is MGHRA and CDR2 YSYEKL. CDR3: CASSKSMDTQYF. In DNA form, the CDR3 reads TGCGCCAGCAGCAAGAGTATGGATACGCAGTATTTT.

A few counts support this clone. The chain uses TRBV29-1 and TRBJ1-1; 8 bases align to TRBD1. With V trimmed by 6 bases and J by 11 bases, 17 bases remained unmatched. The CDR3 length is 14 residues. Germline V gene sequence: CDR1 SQVTM, CDR2 ANQGSEA. The CDR3 spells CSVVARGLAPGAFF. DNA of the CDR3: TGCAGCGTGGTAGCCAGGGGGCTAGCCCCGGGGGCTTTCTTT.

V usage is TRBV7-2 and J usage is TRBJ1-2; D might be TRBD1 (6 bases). CDR3 length: 15 residues. V lost 1 base, J lost 5 bases, and 14 bases lay in between. The V gene's germline CDR1 is SGHTA and CDR2 FQGNSA. CDR3 sequence reads: CASSLGGAGEYGYTF. Here the CDR3 DNA reads TGTGCCAGCAGCTTAGGAGGGGCAGGGGAGTATGGCTACACCTTC. The complete variable domain, with remaining parts taken from reference TRBV7-2 and TRBJ1-2, reads GAGVSQSPSNKVTEKGKDVELRCDPISGHTALYWYRQSLGQGLEFLIYFQGNSAPDKSGLPSDRFSAERTGGSVSTLTIQRTQQEDSAVYLCASSLGGAGEYGYTFGSGTRLTVV.

The V gene is TRBV2, the J gene TRBJ2-2; a weak D match, TRBD1 (5 bases). CDR1 is SNHLY, CDR2 FYNNEI, per germline. The V gene lost 4 bases and the J gene lost 4 bases, with 7 bases spanning the gap. The CDR3 covers 13 residues. The CDR3 sequence: CASSGQSTGELFF. CDR3 DNA: TGTGCCAGCAGTGGACAGAGCACCGGGGAGCTGTTTTTT.

The chain combines TRBV19 with TRBJ1-6; D is perhaps TRBD1 (5 bases). The CDR3 spans 15 residues. The ends were cut back, 1 base at V and 9 bases at J, with 13 bases in the middle. The V gene's germline CDR1 is LNHDA and CDR2 SQIVND (reference sequence). The DNA for the CDR3 is TGTGCCAGTAGTATAGCCCAGGGCTGGGTTTCACCCCTCCACTTT. It encodes CASSIAQGWVSPLHF. The full variable domain, in which reference TRBV19 and TRBJ1-6 provide the parts outside the CDR3, is DGGITQSPKYLFRKEGQNVTLSCEQNLNHDAMYWYRQDPGQGLRLIYYSQIVNDFQKGDIAEGYSVSREKKESFPLTVTSAQKNPTAFYLCASSIAQGWVSPLHFGNGTRLTVT.

This chain joins TRBV10-3 and TRBJ1-1; D perhaps matches TRBD1 (5 bases). The CDR3 is 14 amino acids. The V end lost 4 bases, the J end lost 1 base, and 10 bases lay between the germline ends. Germline V gene lookup returns CDR1 ENHRY and CDR2 SYGVKD. The CDR3 loop reads CAISGTGGNTEAFF. The CDR3 bases are TGTGCCATCAGTGGGACGGGGGGGAACACTGAAGCTTTCTTT.

The V call is TRBV6-5, the J call TRBJ2-1, with 7 bases identical to TRBD1. Trimming removed 7 bases from V and 2 bases from J; junction bases left unmatched: 5. The germline V gene has CDR1 MNHEY and CDR2 SVGAGI. The CDR3 is 14 amino acids. The CDR3 sequence: CASTLTGTYNEQFF. The CDR3 nucleotides are TGTGCCAGCACCCTGACAGGGACCTACAATGAGCAGTTCTTC.

The CDR3 region is CATSDRGEGTDTQYF. CDR3 DNA: TGTGCCACCAGTGATCGAGGGGAGGGCACAGATACGCAGTATTTT. The chain uses TRBV24-1 and TRBJ2-3; the D gene is possibly TRBD2 (6 bases). V lost 3 bases to trimming and J lost 1 base, with 10 bases between them. Per the germline V gene, CDR1 is KGHDR and CDR2 is SFDVKD. CDR3 size: 15 residues.

The chain is built from TRBV3-1 (or the pseudogene TRBV3-2) and TRBJ1-6, with 8 bases aligning to TRBD1. Germline V lookup: CDR1 LGHDT, CDR2 YNNKEL (reference sequence). Trimming at V came to 0 bases and at J to 9 bases, leaving 4 bases not matched to a gene. This CDR3 contains 15 residues. The CDR3 here is CASSQEGQGGSPLHF. The CDR3, as DNA: TGTGCCAGCAGCCAAGAAGGACAGGGAGGTTCACCCCTCCACTTT.

V is TRBV20-1 and J is TRBJ2-1; D possibly corresponds to TRBD1 (6 bases). V gave up 3 bases and J gave up 6 bases, with 15 bases separating them. The CDR3 consists of 14 residues. Germline CDR1 is DFQATT and CDR2 is SNEGSKA (reference sequence). CDR3 bases: TGCAGTGCTAGTAGGGGGTTTGAAGGCAATGAGCAGTTCTTC. Its translation is CSASRGFEGNEQFF.

This sequence joins TRBV5-1 and TRBJ2-1, with a weak D call TRBD1 (5 bases). This CDR3 comprises 14 residues. V was cut by 4 bases and J by 12 bases, with 20 bases left in between. In germline, CDR1 is SGHRS, CDR2 YFSETQ. The CDR3 region has the DNA TGCGCCAGCAGCCCAACGGCGCTGGGGCAAGGGCAGTTCTTC. Its protein product is CASSPTALGQGQFF.

This chain uses TRBV28 with TRBJ2-1; D might be TRBD2 (6 bases). The CDR3 sequence is 15 residues long. Germline V gives CDR1 MDHEN, CDR2 SYDVKM. Trimming took off 7 bases at V and 7 bases at J, with 20 bases between the two ends. Here the CDR3 reads CASTPEGRLGNEQFF. As DNA, the CDR3 is TGTGCCAGCACCCCAGAGGGTAGACTAGGGAATGAGCAGTTCTTC.